The 30 T cell receptor beta chains given below trace back to one sample, sequenced in a study of human T cells and chemical hapten exposure. Time point given: patch test 3, about 24 weeks after DPC sensitization. Stated treatment: therapeutic diphenylcyclopropenone sensitization with weekly scalp DPC. TCRdb independently ran MiXCR on the RACE reads; one entry per CDR3 protein. The table lists some 74,000 distinct CDR3 sequences, over 10% of them singletons, with roughly 5.9% in the top ten. This sample comprised whole blood, obtained in connection with sensitization to the hapten diphenylcyclopropenone (DPC). Receptors originate from a woman aged 45-65 years with alopecia areata. Some clones in this sample may be carry-over from other donors' samples.

The chain recombines TRBV18 with TRBJ1-2, with 8 bases fitting TRBD1. J was trimmed by 4 bases and V by 2 bases; bases with no gene match: 6. This CDR3 is built from 15 residues. The germline CDR1 and CDR2 sequences are KGHSH and LQKENI. CDR3 in DNA: TGTGCCAGCTCACCAACGCGGGACAGGTCCTATGGCTACACCTTC. It specifies CASSPTRDRSYGYTF.

In its sample, this clonotype was seen many times. The CDR3 sequence is CSVGGYNEQFF. The CDR3 region has the DNA TGCAGCGTTGGGGGTTACAATGAGCAGTTCTTC. The V call is TRBV29-1, the J call TRBJ2-1; D gene ambiguous. The V and J ends lost 4 bases and 4 bases respectively, with 5 bases between them. CDR3 size: 11 residues. The V gene's germline CDR1 is SQVTM and CDR2 ANQGSEA.

This chain links TRBV2 with TRBJ2-3; D uncertain. The length of the CDR3 is 13 residues. V was pared by 5 bases and J by 5 bases, with 11 bases between. Germline CDR1 SNHLY, CDR2 FYNNEI. The CDR3 is CASSLPLEDTQYF. In nucleotides, the CDR3 is TGTGCCAGCAGTCTCCCGTTAGAAGATACGCAGTATTTT.

There are many counts of this clonotype. CDR3 sequence reads: CASSPRTGTAEAFF. The CDR3 nucleotides read TGTGCCAGCAGCCCCCGGACAGGAACGGCTGAAGCTTTCTTT. The chain couples TRBV9 to TRBJ1-1; 7 bases are a match to TRBD1. CDR1 is SGDLS, CDR2 YYNGEE, per germline. V was clipped by 4 bases and J by 6 bases; unmatched bases: 9. CDR3 size: 14 residues.

There are many counts of this clonotype. V gene TRBV29-1 combines with J gene TRBJ1-2; the D gene is possibly TRBD1 (5 bases). The CDR3 spans 12 residues. Germline CDR1 is SQVTM and CDR2 is ANQGSEA. Trimming shortened V by 7 bases and J by 4 bases, and 13 bases separated the two germline ends. The DNA for the CDR3 is TGCAGCGCCGGGACGGAGGGCTATGGCTACACCTTC. Residues: CSAGTEGYGYTF. The full variable domain, with the rest looked up from reference TRBV29-1 and TRBJ1-2, is SAVISQKPSRDICQRGTSLTIQCQVDSQVTMMFWYRQQPGQSLTLIATANQGSEATYESGFVIDKFPISRPNLTFSTLTVSNMSPEDSSIYLCSAGTEGYGYTFGSGTRLTVV.

This clonotype showed up many times. The chain links TRBV6-4 to TRBJ2-1; 10 bases are shared with TRBD2. CDR3 length: 15 residues. Trimming at V came to 4 bases and at J to 4 bases, leaving 4 bases not matched to a gene. Germline CDR1 is MRHNA and CDR2 is SNTAGT. The CDR3 sequence is CASSASGREYNEQFF. The CDR3 DNA reads TGTGCCAGCAGTGCTAGCGGGAGAGAATACAATGAGCAGTTCTTC.

There are a few counts of this clonotype. The chain employs TRBV11-2 and TRBJ2-7; 11 positions match TRBD2. The J segment lost 2 bases and the V segment lost 4 bases, leaving 4 bases of the junction unmatched. Germline lookup yields CDR1 SGHAT and CDR2 FQNNGV. This CDR3 is 15 amino acids long. The CDR3 DNA follows: TGTGCCAGCAGCTACACTAGCGGGGGAACCTACGAGCAGTACTTC. Translation gives CASSYTSGGTYEQYF.

This clonotype was recorded many times. This chain links TRBV5-5 with TRBJ2-5; the D call may be TRBD1 or TRBD2 (7 bases each). V lost 6 bases to trimming and J lost 1 base, with 13 bases between them. The V gene's germline CDR1 is SGHKS and CDR2 YYEKEE (reference sequence). The CDR3 is made up of 14 amino acids. The CDR3 DNA reads as TGTGCCAGCATCCCAGGGGGGGTCCAAGAGACCCAGTACTTC. Amino acid sequence: CASIPGGVQETQYF.

In this sample, this clonotype turned up a few times. This chain joins TRBV20-1 and TRBJ2-7, with 9 bases that match TRBD2. This CDR3 contains 17 residues. The V segment lost 0 bases and the J segment 4 bases; nucleotides outside the gene matches: 13. Germline CDR1 reads DFQATT; CDR2 reads SNEGSKA (reference sequence). CDR3 protein: CSARDGTSFSKGYEQYF. The CDR3 DNA follows: TGCAGTGCTAGAGATGGGACTAGCTTCTCCAAAGGGTACGAGCAGTACTTC.

The rearrangement links TRBV6-5 to TRBJ1-5, with a weak D call TRBD1 (6 bases). Germline CDR1 and CDR2: MNHEY and SVGAGI. The CDR3 runs 14 residues. V lost 5 bases to trimming and J lost 2 bases, with 10 bases between them. In DNA, the CDR3 is TGTGCCAGCAGTCTAGGGGGAGGCAATCAGCCCCAGCATTTT. As protein: CASSLGGGNQPQHF.

This clonotype was observed many times. This chain connects TRBV29-1 to TRBJ2-1; D possibly corresponds to TRBD1 (6 bases). Trimming removed 6 bases from V and 9 bases from J, with 21 bases in between. The CDR3 has 14 residues. From germline, CDR1 is SQVTM and CDR2 ANQGSEA. CDR3 protein: CSVGPSQGNSEQFF. The CDR3 region has the DNA TGCAGCGTGGGCCCCTCCCAGGGGAACTCTGAGCAGTTCTTC.

The chain has TRBV29-1 and TRBJ1-5, with D perhaps TRBD1 (6 bases). The V end was cut by 3 bases, the J end by 3 bases, with 9 bases between. CDR1 and CDR2 (germline): SQVTM, ANQGSEA. The CDR3 is 13 amino acids. The chain's CDR3 is CSVEGGHNQPQHF. In DNA form, the CDR3 reads TGCAGCGTTGAGGGGGGCCACAATCAGCCCCAGCATTTT.

This chain joins TRBV5-4 and TRBJ1-2, with 8 positions matching TRBD1. The germline gives CDR1 SGHNT, CDR2 YYREEE (reference sequence). The CDR3 is 16 residues long. V was pared by 0 bases and J by 4 bases, with 8 bases of the junction left unmatched. The CDR3 loop is CASSLEPGGLGYGYTF. CDR3 coding DNA: TGTGCCAGCAGCTTGGAGCCAGGGGGCCTTGGCTATGGCTACACCTTC.

V gene TRBV21-1 combines with J gene TRBJ1-6. TRBV21-1 is flagged as a pseudogene. The CDR3 runs to 16 residues. The CDR3 DNA sequence: TGTGCCAGCAGCTCCCCGCATGACTCCTATAATTCACCCCTCCACTTT. Its translation is CASSSPHDSYNSPLHF.

This clonotype was seen repeatedly, ten times or more. V usage is TRBV10-2 and J usage is TRBJ2-1, with 7 bases matching TRBD2. CDR1 is WSHSY and CDR2 is SAAADI in the germline V gene. This CDR3 has 17 amino acids. The ends lost 3 bases at V and 0 bases at J; junction bases unmatched: 8. The DNA for the CDR3 is TGCGCCAGCAGTGAAAGGGAGCGGGGCCCCTCCTACAATGAGCAGTTCTTC. Its translation: CASSERERGPSYNEQFF.

There are many counts of this clonotype. Here the CDR3 DNA reads TGTGCCAGCAGGCTAGTACAGGGCTACAATGAGCAGTTCTTC. Translation: CASRLVQGYNEQFF. The V gene is TRBV2, the J gene TRBJ2-1; tentatively, D is TRBD1 (6 bases). This CDR3 has 14 residues. Germline values: CDR1 SNHLY, CDR2 FYNNEI. V was cut by 6 bases and J by 3 bases, with 12 bases left in between.

The V gene is TRBV29-1, the J gene TRBJ2-3, with D perhaps matching TRBD2 (5 bases). The CDR3 loop spans 13 amino acids. Germline CDR1 and CDR2: SQVTM and ANQGSEA. Deletions cut 5 bases from V and 2 bases from J, with 11 bases between. CDR3 in amino acids: CSVLLDFTDTQYF. The CDR3, as DNA: TGCAGCGTTCTACTGGACTTCACAGATACGCAGTATTTT.

This clonotype was picked up a small number of times. The rearrangement uses TRBV27 and TRBJ2-2; TRBD2 matches at 8 bases. V was pared by 2 bases and J by 0 bases, with 5 bases of the junction left unmatched. This CDR3 spans 17 amino acids. Germline V gene data show CDR1 as MNHEY and CDR2 as SMNVEV (reference sequence). CDR3 sequence (DNA): TGTGCCAGCAGTTTAATGGCGGGAGGACCGAACACCGGGGAGCTGTTTTTT. It codes for CASSLMAGGPNTGELFF.

Only a few counts were recorded for this clonotype. The rearrangement uses TRBV7-9 and TRBJ2-3; D ambiguous. This CDR3 has 14 residues. CDR1 and CDR2 (germline): SEHNR, FQNEAQ (reference sequence). V gave up 6 bases and J gave up 0 bases, with 10 bases separating them. This chain's CDR3 is CASSSLGSTDTQYF. The CDR3 nucleotides read TGTGCCAGCAGTAGCCTGGGTAGCACAGATACGCAGTATTTT.

This clonotype was counted between two and nine times. The chain uses TRBV6-6 and TRBJ1-5; D is perhaps TRBD1 (6 bases). V lost 7 bases to trimming and J lost 1 base, with 17 bases between them. The CDR3 loop spans 16 amino acids. Germline CDR1 is MNHNY and CDR2 is SVGAGI (reference sequence). The CDR3 reads CASTLAGTTSNQPQHF. DNA for the CDR3: TGTGCCAGCACCTTAGCCGGGACAACAAGCAATCAGCCCCAGCATTTT.

Here the CDR3 reads CASSSSAHTQYF. CDR3 sequence (DNA): TGTGCCAGCAGTTCATCGGCTCATACGCAGTATTTT. J is TRBJ2-3 and V is TRBV6-2 or TRBV6-3; D is undetermined. V lost 4 bases and J 7 bases, leaving 9 bases between the germline ends. The CDR3 extends over 12 amino acids. Germline CDR1 and CDR2: MNHEY and SVGEGT.

In this sample, this clonotype turned up a few times. The J gene is TRBJ2-2, the V gene TRBV6-1, with 8 bases lining up with TRBD1. The CDR3 runs to 14 residues. J was trimmed by 6 bases and V by 6 bases; bases with no gene match: 6. The germline V gene has CDR1 MNHNS and CDR2 SASEGT. The CDR3, as DNA: TGTGCCAGCAGCCTGGACAGGGCTGCCGGGGAGCTGTTTTTT. Translated, it gives CASSLDRAAGELFF.

This clonotype was recorded many times. The rearrangement links TRBV7-6 to TRBJ2-7; 7 bases map to TRBD2. There are 16 residues in the CDR3. From germline, CDR1 is SGHVS and CDR2 FNYEAQ. J lost 1 base, V lost 6 bases, and 12 bases had no gene match. CDR3 amino acids: CASRGGSDTSSYEQYF. The CDR3, as DNA: TGTGCCAGCAGGGGAGGGTCTGACACCTCTTCCTACGAGCAGTACTTC.

This clonotype was recorded many times. The chain carries TRBV3-1 and TRBJ2-7, with D unclear. The CDR3 loop spans 14 amino acids. V gave up 1 base and J gave up 4 bases, with 11 bases separating them. From germline, CDR1 is LGHDT and CDR2 YNNKEL (reference sequence). The CDR3 DNA follows: TGTGCCAGCAGCCAAGGGCCCCCTGGGTACGAGCAGTACTTC. It is translated as CASSQGPPGYEQYF.

In its sample, this clonotype was seen many times. The V call is TRBV29-1, the J call TRBJ1-1; no reliable D call. Per germline, CDR1 SQVTM and CDR2 ANQGSEA. The CDR3 spans 13 residues. Trimming took off 8 bases at V and 1 base at J, with 14 bases between the two ends. CDR3 protein: CSLGSDGNTEAFF. In nucleotides, the CDR3 is TGCAGCCTCGGATCGGACGGGAACACTGAAGCTTTCTTT.

The V call is TRBV30, the J call TRBJ1-1, with D unclear. CDR3 length: 13 amino acids. Trimming cost V 3 bases and J 5 bases, with 13 bases left between them. CDR1 is GTSNPN, CDR2 SVGIG, per germline (reference sequence). CDR3 bases: TGTGCCTGGAGGACCGATCTGGAGACTGAAGCTTTCTTT. It encodes CAWRTDLETEAFF. The full variable domain, rest sourced from reference TRBV30 and TRBJ1-1, is SQTIHQWPATLVQPVGSPLSLECTVEGTSNPNLYWYRQAAGRGLQLLFYSVGIGQISSEVPQNLSASRPQDRQFILSSKKLLLSDSGFYLCAWRTDLETEAFFGQGTRLTVV.

This rearrangement joins TRBV29-1 to TRBJ2-7; perhaps TRBD1 as D (6 bases). Trimming took off 1 base at V and 1 base at J, with 8 bases between the two ends. CDR1 is SQVTM, CDR2 ANQGSEA, per germline. CDR3 length: 13 residues. In DNA, the CDR3 is TGCAGCGTTGAAGGCGACAGGTCCTACGAGCAGTACTTC. This encodes CSVEGDRSYEQYF.

In this sample, this clonotype turned up a few times. The chain uses TRBV12-3 or TRBV12-4 and TRBJ2-7; TRBD2 matches 7 bases. The CDR3 covers 16 residues. V lost 5 bases to trimming and J lost 4 bases; unmatched junction nucleotides: 14. The CDR3 DNA reads as TGTGCCAGCAGTCCCCTCCTAGCGGACGTCCTATACGAGCAGTACTTC. It translates to CASSPLLADVLYEQYF.

This clonotype appeared a few times. This chain uses TRBV3-1 with TRBJ1-5, with a possible D match to TRBD1 (6 bases). Germline V gene sequence: CDR1 LGHDT, CDR2 YNNKEL (reference sequence). Trimming stripped 4 bases from V and 3 bases from J, with 16 bases between. The CDR3 runs to 16 residues. CDR3 region: CASSRGSTGNNQPQHF. The CDR3 bases are TGTGCCAGCAGCCGAGGCTCGACAGGTAACAATCAGCCCCAGCATTTT.

The sample holds a few counts of this clonotype. V usage is TRBV21-1 and J usage is TRBJ2-2. TRBV21-1 represents a pseudogene. The CDR3 is made up of 15 amino acids. In DNA, the CDR3 is TGTGCCCAGCAGGGCCGTGGGATGAACACCGGGGAGCTGTTTTTT. Amino acids: CAQQGRGMNTGELFF.